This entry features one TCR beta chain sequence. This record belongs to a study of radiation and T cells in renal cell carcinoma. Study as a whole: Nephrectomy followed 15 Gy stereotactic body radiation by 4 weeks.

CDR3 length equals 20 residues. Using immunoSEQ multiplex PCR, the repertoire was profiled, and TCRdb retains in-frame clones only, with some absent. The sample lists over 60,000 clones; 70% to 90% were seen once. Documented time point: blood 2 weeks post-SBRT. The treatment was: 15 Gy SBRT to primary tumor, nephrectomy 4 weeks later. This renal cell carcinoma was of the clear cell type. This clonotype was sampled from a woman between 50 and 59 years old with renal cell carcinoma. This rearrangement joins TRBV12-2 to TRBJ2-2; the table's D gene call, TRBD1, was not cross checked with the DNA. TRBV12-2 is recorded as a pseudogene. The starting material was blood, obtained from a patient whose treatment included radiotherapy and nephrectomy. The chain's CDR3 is CASRLVPHGQGVLNTGELFF. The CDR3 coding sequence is TGTGCAAGTCGCTTAGTCCCTCACGGGCAGGGGGTCCTGAACACCGGGGAGCTGTTTTTT.